This entry features one T cell receptor (beta chain) sequence. Its matching antigen is unknown. These data come from a study of STAT3 mutations in large granular lymphocyte leukemia. Per the germline V gene, CDR1 is KGHSH and CDR2 is LQKENI. The CDR3 sequence is 14 residues long. The V end was cut by 3 bases, the J end by 5 bases, with 13 bases between. Findings and limits, study-wide: Every T-LGLL patient had at least one immunodominant TCRbeta clonotype.

This table comes from immunoSEQ multiplex PCR, and its TCRdb copy is limited to in-frame clones, with some not included. Counted here are roughly 25,000 clones, about 95% occurring once; the ten biggest clones make up more than 6%. The sample consisted of peripheral blood mononuclear cells. J is TRBJ2-5 and V is TRBV18; D not certain. This sequence was found in a man aged 40-50 years with T-cell large granular lymphocyte leukemia. Some clones in this sample may be carry-over from other donors' samples. This CDR3 is CASSPRRDSETQYF. The CDR3 DNA reads TGTGCCAGCTCACCTCGAAGGGATTCTGAGACCCAGTACTTC.